The 18 T cell receptor beta chains below come from one sample, sequenced in a study of shared clonotypes between healthy human individuals. Generated by immunoSEQ multiplex PCR, the TCRdb table keeps only in-frame clones and is missing some. The top ten clones hold about an eighth of a sample with roughly 510,000 clones, 60% to 80% of them seen once. The specimen was PBMCs. Source of these receptors: a woman aged 40-49 years in good health. Some clones in this sample may be carry-over from other donors' samples.

The chain recombines TRBV14 with TRBJ2-1; 16 nucleotides line up with TRBD2. CDR3 length: 15 amino acids. J lost 7 bases, V lost 4 bases, and 1 base had no gene match. Germline lookup yields CDR1 SGHDN and CDR2 FVKESK. CDR3 nucleotides: TGTGCCAGCAGCCCGGGACTAGCGGGAGGGAATGAGCAGTTCTTC. It translates to CASSPGLAGGNEQFF.

The rearrangement links TRBV10-3 to TRBJ2-5, with 12 bases that match TRBD2. CDR1 and CDR2 (germline): ENHRY, SYGVKD. The V and J ends lost 8 bases and 4 bases, in that order; junction bases with no gene match: 14. CDR3 length: 17 residues. The CDR3 sequence is CAIGNSGLAGRGETQYF. In DNA form, the CDR3 reads TGTGCCATCGGGAACTCCGGACTAGCGGGGCGAGGAGAGACCCAGTACTTC.

V is TRBV5-4 and J is TRBJ2-1; D remains unclear. The germline V gene has CDR1 SGHNT and CDR2 YYREEE (reference sequence). V dropped 4 bases and J dropped 1 base, with 15 bases sitting between them. This CDR3 comprises 16 residues. The CDR3 coding sequence is TGTGCCAGCAGCCCCCAACCGCAGACTTCCTACAATGAGCAGTTCTTC. It is translated as CASSPQPQTSYNEQFF.

J is TRBJ2-5 and V is TRBV7-6, with D hard to call. Germline loops: CDR1 SGHVS, CDR2 FNYEAQ. V was trimmed by 1 base and J by 1 base, leaving 4 bases between them. This CDR3 region has 13 residues. In DNA, the CDR3 is TGTGCCAGCAGCTTAGGACCCCAAGAGACCCAGTACTTC. Translating gives CASSLGPQETQYF.

V is TRBV5-1 and J is TRBJ2-3, with 12 bases that match TRBD2. The CDR3 spans 17 residues. After removal of 4 bases from V and 2 bases from J, the junction contained 8 bases not matched to a gene. Germline CDR1 reads SGHRS; CDR2 reads YFSETQ. Here the CDR3 reads CASSDLTSGSSTDTQYF. For the CDR3, the DNA is TGCGCCAGCAGCGACTTGACTAGCGGGAGTTCCACAGATACGCAGTATTTT. The full variable domain, rest sourced from reference TRBV5-1 and TRBJ2-3, is KAGVTQTPRYLIKTRGQQVTLSCSPISGHRSVSWYQQTPGQGLQFLFEYFSETQRNKGNFPGRFSGRQFSNSRSEMNVSTLELGDSALYLCASSDLTSGSSTDTQYFGPGTRLTVL.

V is TRBV15 and J is TRBJ2-4; D gene uncertain. The CDR3 has 13 amino acids. Per germline, CDR1 LNHNV and CDR2 YYDKDF (reference sequence). Deletions cut 8 bases from V and 5 bases from J, with 13 bases between. The CDR3 protein is CATGLDRQNIQYF. CDR3 DNA: TGTGCCACCGGGCTGGACCGACAAAACATTCAGTACTTC.

CDR3 residues: CASSPGTGFNEQFF. The CDR3 DNA reads TGCGCCAGCAGCCCCGGGACAGGGTTTAATGAGCAGTTCTTC. This sequence joins TRBV5-1 and TRBJ2-1, with 9 bases lining up with TRBD1. CDR3 length: 14 residues. Germline CDR1 is SGHRS and CDR2 is YFSETQ. V gave up 4 bases and J gave up 7 bases; unmatched junction bases: 6.

The rearrangement uses TRBV11-2 and TRBJ2-5, with 7 bases that match TRBD1. The better agreement between TRBJ2-7 and the DNA end casts doubt on the J call. This CDR3 is 14 amino acids long. The germline gives CDR1 SGHAT, CDR2 FQNNGV. The CDR3 nucleotides read TGTGCCAGCAGCCTCTCCGGGACAGACTACGAGCAGTACTTC. It codes for CASSLSGTDYEQYF.

V usage is TRBV6-6 and J usage is TRBJ1-5; 11 nucleotides line up with TRBD1. Trimming took 7 bases from V and 6 from J; bases not matched to a gene: 8. Germline V lookup: CDR1 MNHNY, CDR2 SVGAGI (reference sequence). The CDR3 extends over 15 amino acids. The CDR3 spells CASIPDRGLGQPQHF. DNA of the CDR3: TGTGCCAGCATCCCGGACAGGGGGCTTGGTCAGCCCCAGCATTTT.

This clone occurred many times. The V gene is TRBV10-3, the J gene TRBJ2-3; no clear D. Germline CDR1 is ENHRY and CDR2 is SYGVKD. The V end lost 3 bases, the J end lost 5 bases, and 12 bases lay between the germline ends. This CDR3 is 14 amino acids long. The CDR3 nucleotides are TGTGCCATCAGTGATGGACCAGAGGTAGATACGCAGTATTTT. Its protein product is CAISDGPEVDTQYF.

The rearrangement links TRBV6-5 to TRBJ2-2; 10 bases match TRBD2. Trimming removed 11 bases from V and 4 bases from J; junction bases left unmatched: 10. The length of the CDR3 is 15 residues. CDR1 is MNHEY and CDR2 is SVGAGI in the germline V gene. The CDR3 nucleotides read TGTGCCGCGAAGACTCAGCGGGAGGGCACCGGGGAGCTGTTTTTT. Amino acid sequence: CAAKTQREGTGELFF.

The rearrangement joins TRBV30 to TRBJ1-6, with 7 bases aligning to TRBD1. Germline V gene data show CDR1 as GTSNPN and CDR2 as SVGIG (reference sequence). The CDR3 sequence is 14 residues long. After removal of 1 base from V and 8 bases from J, the junction contained 5 bases not matched to a gene. Written as DNA, the CDR3 is TGTGCCTGGAGTGAGGGACAGATTTATTCACCCCTCCACTTT. This encodes CAWSEGQIYSPLHF.

The CDR3 nucleotides are TGTGCCAGCAGCCAGAACAGCGGGAGAAGTCGGTGGACCGGGGAGCTGTTTTTT. It encodes CASSQNSGRSRWTGELFF. The chain uses TRBV14 and TRBJ2-2, with 8 bases aligning to TRBD2. The CDR3 has 18 amino acids. Germline V gene lookup returns CDR1 SGHDN and CDR2 FVKESK. The ends lost 3 bases at V and 5 bases at J; junction bases unmatched: 14.

This clone was observed at least ten times. CDR3 amino acids: CASSFNRGGTGELFF. The CDR3 DNA reads as TGTGCCAGCAGCTTCAACAGGGGAGGCACCGGGGAGCTGTTTTTT. The chain carries TRBV7-2 and TRBJ2-2; possibly TRBD1 for D (7 bases). From germline, CDR1 is SGHTA and CDR2 FQGNSA. CDR3 length: 15 amino acids. V lost 3 bases and J 4 bases, leaving 12 bases between the germline ends.

CDR3 residues: CAIGEGTYEQYF. The CDR3 DNA reads TGTGCCATCGGGGAGGGGACCTACGAGCAGTACTTC. J is TRBJ2-5 and V is TRBV6-4, with TRBD2 identical over 7 bases. The J call could be wrong; TRBJ2-7 is a better fit for the DNA end. CDR3 length: 12 residues. Germline V gives CDR1 MRHNA, CDR2 SNTAGT.

V usage is TRBV6-6 and J usage is TRBJ1-6; TRBD1 aligns across 10 bases. Trimming removed 2 bases from V and 9 bases from J; junction bases left unmatched: 7. Germline CDR1 reads MNHNY; CDR2 reads SVGAGI (reference sequence). The CDR3 is 16 residues long. CDR3 loop: CASSYPPGQGLSPLHF. CDR3 DNA: TGTGCCAGCAGTTACCCTCCGGGACAGGGGCTTTCACCCCTCCACTTT.

On this clone: Being one base from a much bigger clone, this may be a read error. The rearrangement joins TRBV5-4 to TRBJ2-1; D remains ambiguous. V lost 1 base, J lost 7 bases, and 18 bases lay in between. Germline CDR1 and CDR2: SGHNT and YYREEE (reference sequence). The CDR3 consists of 16 residues. CDR3 loop: CASSLNPGPQVNEQFF. The DNA of the CDR3 is TGTGCCAGCAGCTTGAATCCCGGACCCCAGGTGAATGAGCAGTTCTTC.

The rearrangement uses TRBV28 and TRBJ2-7; no definite D call. The V end was cut by 5 bases, the J end by 3 bases, with 8 bases between. CDR1 MDHEN and CDR2 SYDVKM come from the germline V gene. The CDR3 extends over 12 amino acids. This CDR3 is CASSPTLYEQYF. CDR3 nucleotide sequence: TGTGCCAGCAGTCCTACCCTCTACGAGCAGTACTTC.